The entry that follows covers one TCR beta chain sequence. The data derive from a study of shared clonotypes between healthy human individuals. The wider study: CD4 naive and CD4 memory each took three plates per donor, while CD8 naive took two and CD8 memory one.

Assay: immunoSEQ multiplex PCR; the TCRdb copy retains only in-frame clones and omits some. The sample contains hundreds of thousands of clones, roughly 98% of which appear only once. Positively selected for CCR7, the CD45RO-negative cells used as naive CD8 cells excluded terminally differentiated effector memory CD45RA+ cells. This CDR3 is 14 amino acids long. CDR1 is MDHEN and CDR2 is SYDVKM in the germline V gene. V gave up 6 bases and J gave up 5 bases, with 16 bases separating them. The clonotype was recovered from a man under 40 in good health. Specimen: naive CD8+ T cells sorted from blood. V usage is TRBV28 and J usage is TRBJ1-1; tentative D call: TRBD1 (6 bases). The CDR3 DNA reads TGTGCCAGCAGCCTACAGGGAAGTGGAACTGAAGCTTTCTTT. Amino acid sequence: CASSLQGSGTEAFF.